The clone carrying this T cell receptor (beta chain) occurred a few times. The antigen is undetermined. This entry is derived from a study of CD8 T cells in ankylosing spondylitis. Overall study results and limits: Disease-linked clones bore a CD8+ phenotype and were relatively rare in peripheral blood. About 8 highly homologous variants made up a TCR beta motif, and this motif appeared characteristic of ankylosing spondylitis blood. Both synovial fluid and blood in reactive arthritis had previously been reported to carry some motif variants.

Germline values: CDR1 SGDLS, CDR2 YYNGEE. The V gene end was trimmed by 3 bases and the J gene end by 6 bases; junction bases not matched to a gene: 7. The length of the CDR3 is 14 residues. Molecular-barcoded quantitative 5'-RACE produced these TCR beta libraries. TCRdb re-derived calls from the 5' RACE reads in MiXCR, one entry per CDR3 protein. The sample has 340,000 or so distinct CDR3 sequences, roughly 14% seen once. This chain joins TRBV9 and TRBJ2-7; 9 bases map to TRBD2. Material for sequencing was blood, either unsorted or a sorted T cell fraction (not recorded which). The TCR originated in a male donor with ankylosing spondylitis or in good health (not recorded which). Here the CDR3 DNA reads TGTGCCAGCAGCGCTAGCGGGGCTCAAGGCGAGCAGTACTTC. Translating it yields CASSASGAQGEQYF.